This paragraph covers one TCR beta chain sequence. This clonotype showed up just a few times. What this receptor recognizes is not known. Base qualities are not provided; no much larger clone lies one nucleotide away. To demonstrate the VDJtools post-analysis software, TCR beta repertoires were profiled from the peripheral blood of about 13 young patients with multiple sclerosis. The multiple sclerosis patients were children and adolescents ranging in age from roughly 6 to 16 years. The record originates from a study of post-analysis software for immune sequencing data (dated by TCRdb to 2015 to 2017). Looking at the study overall: The recorded disease courses included relapsing-remitting, secondary progressive and progressive-relapsing multiple sclerosis, and some patients had no subtype annotation. The multiple sclerosis patient repertoires were compared with 11 previously published healthy control repertoires from donors aged 6 to 25 years. A subset of samples was prepared in parallel using single-end sample barcoding, then pooled and co-amplified after Illumina adapter ligation. The study at large found these results: The multiple sclerosis patient group was slightly younger than the control group. Strong co-clustering of samples prepared in the same batch was shown by direct clustering with F measure, prompting a batch-effect correction. Multiple sclerosis patients had significantly lower normalized Chao1 diversity than controls, a result that suggests substantial peripheral T-cell clonal expansion. Roughly 5 TRBV segments, including TRBV5-6, TRBV5-1 and TRBV20-1, were significantly more frequent in patients than controls.

Looking up the germline V gene yields CDR1 MNHEY and CDR2 SVGEGT. Trimming costs V 5 bases and J 2 bases, and their ends lie 13 bases apart. The CDR3 starts with the cysteine, ends with the phenylalanine, and has 14 residues. Of all the DNA, just the CDR3 is kept, 42 bases in frame from base 1. Library generation was performed with PCR. The instrument was an Illumina HiSeq 2500. To reduce PCR and sequencing biases, unique molecular identifiers were incorporated into the TCR beta cDNA libraries. Every 1 to 10 million input T cells yielded approximately 500,000 cDNA molecules, meaning each molecule approximated one T cell. The same protocol used for the earlier healthy control dataset was applied to prepare and sequence the patient libraries. Samples belonging to the same batch were prepared together, multiplexed and sequenced on a shared HiSeq lane. Processing in the source paper ran as follows. MIGEC handled the raw barcoded reads, throwing out single-read molecular identifier groups before consensus assembly and CDR3 extraction. Clonotype tables were post-analysed with VDJtools, normalizing diversity by down-sampling all datasets to the smallest sample size. Repertoire overlap clustering matched CDR3 amino acid but not nucleotide sequences to correct batch-related cross-sample contamination. In TCRdb, the public reads were trimmed at Q25 with fastp and aligned with MiXCR, with productive beta chains retained. A single entry per CDR3 protein holds the most common genes and DNA from its merged rows. The V and J calls were not made by the authors but by TCRdb's processing. This sample is represented by roughly 800,000 distinct CDR3 sequences; about 53% of them were singletons. Over 4% of the sample goes to the ten largest clones.

Sequencing was done on a sample of blood. This clonotype originated in a girl aged 5-17 years with multiple sclerosis. The chain couples TRBV6-2 or TRBV6-3 to TRBJ2-7, with the D gene too uncertain to name. In nucleotides, the sequence is TGTGCCAGCAGTCTACTCCGGAGTACCTACGAGCAGTACTTC. Its translation reads: CASSLLRSTYEQYF.